The sequence of this T cell receptor (beta chain) was determined in a study of somatic mutations in cytotoxic T cells in rheumatoid arthritis. The study's findings and limits: There were about an eighth of the roughly 65 patients in whom the largest CD8+ clone exceeded 20% of CD8+ cells.

This clone was recorded a few times. Its cognate antigen is unknown. The data were produced by immunoSEQ multiplex PCR, yet TCRdb's version contains in-frame clones alone and is incomplete. The profile shows more than 15,000 clones, 65% to 70% of them singletons. J lost 0 bases, V lost 6 bases, and 3 bases had no gene match. In germline, CDR1 is LNHNV, CDR2 YYDKDF (reference sequence). The CDR3 runs to 14 residues. Purity of the CD4+ and CD8+ cells, isolated by positive magnetic bead selection, was checked by flow cytometry. Material for sequencing was CD8+ T cells sorted from blood. The rearrangement uses TRBV15 and TRBJ2-7; TRBD1 matches at 9 bases. The sequence derives from an adult with rheumatoid arthritis. The CDR3 region has the DNA TGTGCCACCAGTACAGGGGGCCCCTCCTACGAGCAGTACTTC. This gives the protein CATSTGGPSYEQYF.